This T cell receptor (beta chain) was recorded in a study of early T cells in non-severe SARS-CoV-2 infection. Overall study: Investigators sequenced bulk RNA drawn from unsorted whole blood, and chains remained unpaired. Whole-study findings and limits: VDJdb matches were skewed toward anti-spike CD8 T cell responses.

Trimming took off 1 base at V and 0 bases at J, with 12 bases between the two ends. The CDR3 has 17 residues. Germline CDR1 and CDR2: SGHVS and FNYEAQ. This clonotype was seen ten or more times. Its antigen is unknown. Using its own MiXCR run on the 5' RACE reads, TCRdb lists one record per CDR3 protein. The sample holds fewer than 100,000 distinct CDR3 sequences; 15% to 20% are singletons and the top ten take approximately 2.6%. The sample comprised whole blood. This chain connects TRBV7-6 to TRBJ2-2; maybe TRBD2 (5 bases). The receptor was derived from an adult who was a healthcare worker with PCR-confirmed SARS-CoV-2 infection or an uninfected control (not recorded which). Here the CDR3 reads CASSLVPAGANTGELFF. CDR3 DNA: TGTGCCAGCAGCTTAGTTCCCGCGGGCGCGAACACCGGGGAGCTGTTTTTT.